These 27 T cell receptor beta chains share one sample of origin, sequenced in a study of blood T cells in healthy people across ages. The second PCR ran about 7 to 12 cycles with a sample-barcoded 5' primer and J-beta primers. A single record per CDR3 protein comes from TCRdb applying MiXCR to the 5' RACE reads. This table holds around 520,000 distinct CDR3 sequences, about a quarter found once. The sample was also linked to a second study, of T cells of mothers and their children.

Material: blood. The receptors shown here come from a boy between 2 and 15 years old in good health.

CDR3 amino acids: CSVAQDYNEQFF. In DNA form, the CDR3 reads TGCAGCGTTGCGCAAGACTACAATGAGCAGTTCTTC. The rearrangement links TRBV29-1 to TRBJ2-1; D gene uncertain. Germline CDR1 is SQVTM and CDR2 is ANQGSEA. CDR3 size: 12 residues. The V gene lost 4 bases and the J gene lost 3 bases, with 7 bases spanning the gap.

V and J are TRBV29-1 and TRBJ2-3, with D perhaps matching TRBD2 (6 bases). The V end was cut by 4 bases, the J end by 5 bases, with 13 bases between. This CDR3 has 13 amino acids. Germline values: CDR1 SQVTM, CDR2 ANQGSEA. This CDR3 reads CSVVSPRGDTQYF. In DNA form, the CDR3 reads TGCAGCGTTGTTAGCCCGCGGGGAGATACGCAGTATTTT.

About this clonotype: Given the absence of the conserved phenylalanine or tryptophan at the CDR3 end, a read error is likely. The DNA is left out, because the CDR3 cannot be placed on it with certainty; the CDR3 is given as TCRdb lists it. The chain links TRBV24-1 to TRBJ2-7; the tabulated D call, TRBD2, remains unverified against the DNA. The CDR3 totals 13 residues, both ends included. CDR1 KGHDR and CDR2 SFDVKD come from the germline V gene. The CDR3 spells CATSPRELAGAAH.

This chain uses TRBV10-1 with TRBJ2-1, with a possible D match to TRBD2 (5 bases). The V gene's germline CDR1 is WNHNN and CDR2 SYGVQD (reference sequence). The CDR3 has 17 residues. Trimming pared 0 bases from V and 3 bases from J, leaving 15 bases between. The CDR3 protein is CASSESPRTGVYNEQFF. The DNA of the CDR3 is TGCGCCAGCAGTGAGTCGCCTAGGACTGGGGTCTACAATGAGCAGTTCTTC.

This chain joins TRBV20-1 and TRBJ2-7; no definite D call. Looked up from germline, CDR1 is DFQATT and CDR2 is SNEGSKA (reference sequence). The CDR3 runs 13 residues. The germline V and J ends were trimmed by 4 bases and 1 base, with 11 bases remaining between them. DNA for the CDR3: TGCAGTGCTAAGCAAGGGATTTCCTACGAGCAGTACTTC. It yields the protein CSAKQGISYEQYF.

This clonotype appeared a few times. This rearrangement joins TRBV7-2 to TRBJ1-1; maybe TRBD1 (5 bases). The length of the CDR3 is 15 residues. In germline, CDR1 is SGHTA, CDR2 FQGNSA. Trimming took 1 base from V and 4 from J, leaving 13 bases between them. This chain's CDR3 is CASSLGPTGSTEAFF. CDR3 coding DNA: TGTGCCAGCAGCTTAGGCCCCACAGGATCCACTGAAGCTTTCTTT.

V and J are TRBV7-2 and TRBJ2-3; D is unclear. This CDR3 has 16 residues. Germline-derived CDR1 and CDR2 are SGHTA and FQGNSA. The V end was cut by 1 base, the J end by 1 base, with 12 bases between. The CDR3, as DNA: TGTGCCAGCAGCTTAGTCGGTGGCCCTGGCACAGATACGCAGTATTTT. This codes for CASSLVGGPGTDTQYF.

In this sample, this clonotype turned up a few times. V usage is TRBV25-1 and J usage is TRBJ2-3; a possible D gene is TRBD1 (6 bases). The V gene lost 1 base and the J gene lost 3 bases, with 11 bases spanning the gap. The CDR3 consists of 15 residues. The germline CDR1 and CDR2 sequences are MGHDK and SYGVNS. CDR3 bases: TGTGCCAGCAGTGAATCAGGGGCGCGGACAGATACGCAGTATTTT. Amino acid sequence: CASSESGARTDTQYF.

CDR3 nucleotides: TGCAGCGTTGAACAGGGCAATGAGCAGTTCTTC. Translation gives CSVEQGNEQFF. This chain links TRBV29-1 with TRBJ2-1, with D perhaps TRBD1 (5 bases). Germline V gene lookup returns CDR1 SQVTM and CDR2 ANQGSEA. The CDR3 contains 11 residues. Trimming pared 2 bases from V and 6 bases from J, leaving 5 bases between.

J is TRBJ1-1 and V is TRBV29-1; perhaps TRBD1 as D (5 bases). With 2 bases removed from V and 5 bases from J, the gap between germline ends came to 15 bases. Germline CDR1 reads SQVTM; CDR2 reads ANQGSEA. The CDR3 contains 14 residues. The CDR3, as DNA: TGCAGCGTTGAACCTGCAGGGCGGGAAACTGAAGCTTTCTTT. It yields the protein CSVEPAGRETEAFF.

The chain is built from TRBV10-1 and TRBJ2-7; 11 bases align to TRBD2. This CDR3 has 17 residues. Per germline, CDR1 WNHNN and CDR2 SYGVQD (reference sequence). Trimming took 8 bases from V and 2 from J; bases not matched to a gene: 14. The CDR3 is CASPTFKPSGRTYEQYF. Written as DNA, the CDR3 is TGCGCCAGCCCTACCTTCAAACCTAGCGGGAGGACCTACGAGCAGTACTTC.

V and J are TRBV29-1 and TRBJ1-2; 9 nucleotides align to TRBD1. The CDR3 runs to 13 residues. The germline V gene has CDR1 SQVTM and CDR2 ANQGSEA. V trimming: 4 bases; J trimming: 8 bases; junction bases outside the gene matches: 8. The DNA for the CDR3 is TGCAGCGTTGGGCCGGGACAGGGTCGGGGCTACACCTTC. Its translation is CSVGPGQGRGYTF.

This clonotype has just a few counts. V gene TRBV18 combines with J gene TRBJ1-5; 8 bases fit TRBD1. The CDR3 has 14 residues. The J segment lost 3 bases and the V segment lost 5 bases, leaving 3 bases of the junction unmatched. Germline V lookup: CDR1 KGHSH, CDR2 LQKENI. The CDR3 region is CASSGQGDNQPQHF. The CDR3 DNA reads TGTGCCAGCTCAGGACAGGGAGACAATCAGCCCCAGCATTTT.

This clonotype was seen more than once but under ten times. This chain links TRBV6-1 with TRBJ1-1, with D possibly matching TRBD1 (6 bases). Germline V gene sequence: CDR1 MNHNS, CDR2 SASEGT. CDR3 length: 17 amino acids. V was cut by 1 base and J by 0 bases, with 15 bases left in between. CDR3 residues: CASSEVLGRGLNTEAFF. CDR3 sequence (DNA): TGTGCCAGCAGTGAAGTGTTAGGGCGGGGGCTGAACACTGAAGCTTTCTTT.

This clonotype has only a few counts. J is TRBJ2-3 and V is TRBV7-3; D is undetermined. V was clipped by 5 bases and J by 5 bases, with 11 bases between them. This CDR3 has 13 residues. Germline V lookup: CDR1 SGHTA, CDR2 FQGTGA. CDR3 sequence: CASSLTTQDTQYF. For the CDR3, the DNA is TGTGCCAGCAGCCTTACCACCCAAGATACGCAGTATTTT.

This clonotype was detected a few times. The rearrangement joins TRBV29-1 to TRBJ1-1; D is possibly TRBD1 (6 bases). V lost 6 bases and J lost 8, with 22 bases in between. The CDR3 has 14 amino acids. In germline, CDR1 is SQVTM, CDR2 ANQGSEA. The CDR3: CSVYPGGGAGEAFF. The CDR3 DNA is TGCAGCGTCTACCCAGGAGGGGGGGCGGGGGAAGCTTTCTTT.

The rearrangement uses TRBV6-5 and TRBJ2-5, with D possibly being TRBD1 (5 bases). CDR1 is MNHEY and CDR2 is SVGAGI in the germline V gene. The V end was cut by 4 bases, the J end by 7 bases, with 13 bases between. CDR3 length equals 13 residues. CDR3 amino acids: CASSFSGRGTQYF. CDR3 DNA: TGTGCCAGCAGTTTCTCAGGGCGCGGGACCCAGTACTTC.

This clonotype was picked up a small number of times. The V and J genes are TRBV10-3 and TRBJ2-6; the D gene could be TRBD1 or TRBD2 (5 bases each). The CDR3 runs to 18 residues. V shed 0 bases and J shed 0 bases, with 12 bases lying between them. Germline V gene lookup returns CDR1 ENHRY and CDR2 SYGVKD. CDR3 amino acids: CAISESWDLSSGANVLTF. CDR3 DNA sequence: TGTGCCATCAGTGAGTCGTGGGACCTTAGCTCTGGGGCCAACGTCCTGACTTTC.

This clonotype was observed many times. This sequence joins TRBV24-1 and TRBJ2-3; possibly TRBD2 for D (6 bases). CDR1 is KGHDR and CDR2 is SFDVKD in the germline V gene. Trimming stripped 1 base from V and 6 bases from J, with 19 bases between. CDR3 size: 17 residues. The CDR3 is CATSDLGRSSGADTQYF. In nucleotides, the CDR3 is TGTGCCACCAGTGATTTAGGCCGATCTTCGGGAGCGGATACGCAGTATTTT.

The chain is built from TRBV7-2 and TRBJ2-5; D is possibly TRBD1 or TRBD2 (5 bases each). Germline V gives CDR1 SGHTA, CDR2 FQGNSA. The CDR3 sequence is 15 residues long. The ends were cut back, 4 bases at V and 2 bases at J, with 14 bases in the middle. CDR3 bases: TGTGCCAGCAGCTGGGACCGCGCGTCTCAAGAGACCCAGTACTTC. This codes for CASSWDRASQETQYF.

A few counts support this clonotype. The chain has TRBV20-1 and TRBJ1-1; TRBD1 might be the D (5 bases). The CDR3 is made up of 13 amino acids. Trimming took 6 bases from V and 0 from J, leaving 11 bases between them. Per the germline V gene, CDR1 is DFQATT and CDR2 is SNEGSKA (reference sequence). CDR3: CSAKSQVNTEAFF. DNA for the CDR3: TGCAGTGCGAAATCACAGGTGAACACTGAAGCTTTCTTT.

This clonotype was observed a single time. The rearrangement joins TRBV20-1 to TRBJ1-4; 9 nucleotides match TRBD1. CDR3 size: 15 residues. V shed 2 bases, J shed 7 bases, and the junction held 8 bases outside the gene matches. Germline CDR1 and CDR2: DFQATT and SNEGSKA (reference sequence). The CDR3 DNA follows: TGCAGTGCTAGACCTCACAGGGGGCGCGGTGAAAAACTGTTTTTT. Its protein product is CSARPHRGRGEKLFF.

The rearrangement uses TRBV7-9 and TRBJ2-5, with D perhaps matching TRBD2 (8 bases). CDR1 and CDR2 from the germline V gene are SEHNR and FQNEAQ (reference sequence). This CDR3 has 16 amino acids. The V end lost 5 bases, the J end lost 5 bases, and 21 bases lay between the germline ends. The CDR3 protein is CASSPGGLGIWETQYF. CDR3 nucleotides: TGTGCCAGCAGCCCAGGGGGACTAGGCATCTGGGAGACCCAGTACTTC.

This clonotype was seen a few times. The chain combines TRBV29-1 with TRBJ2-2, with D possibly matching TRBD1 (5 bases). Germline-derived CDR1 and CDR2 are SQVTM and ANQGSEA. This CDR3 has 12 amino acids. DNA of the CDR3: TGCAACGCTCAGGGGAACACCGGGGAGCTGTTTTTT. Translation gives CNAQGNTGELFF.

This clonotype showed up just a few times. The genes are TRBV12-3 or TRBV12-4 and TRBJ1-1, with D unclear. The CDR3 totals 14 residues. V gave up 6 bases and J gave up 1 base, with 12 bases separating them. The CDR3 DNA reads TGTGCCAGCAGACCCCTGACATCGAACACTGAAGCTTTCTTT. Its protein is CASRPLTSNTEAFF.

This clonotype was observed a handful of times. One end of the junction is discordant with germline, which a read error may explain. The chain joins TRBV7-2 to TRBJ1-4; D is unclear. The V gene's germline CDR1 is SGHTA and CDR2 FQGNSA. This CDR3 is built from 15 residues. The CDR3 DNA sequence: TGTGCCAGCAGCTGGACTAGTCGTTCTAATGAAAAACCGTTTTTT. Protein: CASSWTSRSNEKPFF.

The gene calls are TRBV18 and TRBJ2-7; a weak D match, TRBD2 (5 bases). The CDR3 runs to 14 residues. Trimming left V 1 base short and J 1 base short, with 8 bases between. In germline, CDR1 is KGHSH, CDR2 LQKENI. The CDR3 reads CASSPQRDSYEQYF. For the CDR3, the DNA is TGTGCCAGCTCACCACAACGGGATTCCTACGAGCAGTACTTC.